This TCR beta chain is drawn from a study of regulatory T cells in long-lasting Graves disease. Study summary: Persistent cases took antithyroid drugs over 5 years and stayed TSH receptor antibody positive.

Construction of the TCR beta libraries employed iRepertoire HTBI primers in conjunction with Arm-PCR of CDR3 regions. MiXCR was run by TCRdb on the multiplex PCR reads, yielding one entry per CDR3 protein. The table lists approximately 440,000 distinct CDR3 sequences, around a quarter of them singletons. Time point reported: persistent/refractory GD, antithyroid drugs over 5 years with positive TRAb. Researchers made the TCR library from RNA that was extracted from PBMCs. There are a few counts of this clonotype. What it binds is unknown. Germline lookup yields CDR1 SGHVS and CDR2 FQNEAQ. CDR3 length equals 15 residues. V was trimmed by 1 base and J by 2 bases, leaving 12 bases between them. Study results and limitations: Not thyroid tissue but only peripheral blood was studied.

The source of this sequence is a female donor with Graves disease. The sequences come from peripheral blood mononuclear cells (PBMCs), collected when the disease was refractory, from a patient treated with antithyroid drugs. V usage is TRBV7-8 and J usage is TRBJ2-7, with D perhaps TRBD2 (6 bases). The CDR3 DNA follows: TGTGCCAGCAGCTTAGTCGCGGGGTTTCCCTACGAGCAGTACTTC. Translating gives CASSLVAGFPYEQYF.